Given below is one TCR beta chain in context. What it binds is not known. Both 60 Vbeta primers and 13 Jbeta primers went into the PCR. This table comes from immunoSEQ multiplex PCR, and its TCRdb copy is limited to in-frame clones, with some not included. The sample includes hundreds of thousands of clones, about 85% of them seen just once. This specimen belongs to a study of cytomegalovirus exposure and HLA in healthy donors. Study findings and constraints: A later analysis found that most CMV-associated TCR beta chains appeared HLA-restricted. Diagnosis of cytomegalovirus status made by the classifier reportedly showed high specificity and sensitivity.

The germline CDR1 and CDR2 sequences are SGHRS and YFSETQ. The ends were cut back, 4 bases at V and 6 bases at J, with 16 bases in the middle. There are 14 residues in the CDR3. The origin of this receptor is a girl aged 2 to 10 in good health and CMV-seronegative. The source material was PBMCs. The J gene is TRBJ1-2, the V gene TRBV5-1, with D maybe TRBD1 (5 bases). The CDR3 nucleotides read TGCGCCAGCAGCGCCCGACAGCCTGGAAATGGCTACACCTTC. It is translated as CASSARQPGNGYTF.